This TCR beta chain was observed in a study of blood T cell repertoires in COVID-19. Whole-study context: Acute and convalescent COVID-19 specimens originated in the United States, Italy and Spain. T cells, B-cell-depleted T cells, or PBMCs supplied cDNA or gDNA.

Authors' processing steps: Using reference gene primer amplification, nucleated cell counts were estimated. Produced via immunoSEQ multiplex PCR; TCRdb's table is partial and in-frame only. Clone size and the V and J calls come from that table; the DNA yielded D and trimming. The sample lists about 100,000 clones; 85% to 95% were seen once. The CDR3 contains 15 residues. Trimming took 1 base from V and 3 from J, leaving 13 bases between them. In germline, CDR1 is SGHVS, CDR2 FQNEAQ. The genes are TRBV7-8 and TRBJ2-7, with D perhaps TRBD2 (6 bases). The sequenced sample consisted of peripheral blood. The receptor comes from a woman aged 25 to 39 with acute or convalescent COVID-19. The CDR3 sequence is CASSLGASAYYEQYF. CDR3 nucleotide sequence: TGTGCCAGCAGCTTAGGAGCTAGCGCCTACTACGAGCAGTACTTC.